These 21 T cell receptor beta chains were all obtained from the same sample, sequenced in a study of human T cells and chemical hapten exposure. TCRdb re-called the RACE reads with MiXCR, one entry per CDR3 protein. The table shows roughly 43,000 distinct CDR3 sequences, with approximately 4% occurring only once. The time point is: healthy volunteer bleed at 6 weeks. Unfractionated whole blood yielded the extracted total RNA. Sequencing was done on a sample of whole blood. The source of these receptors is a human donor in good health. Some clones in this sample may be carry-over from other donors' samples.

This clonotype was seen at least ten times. This rearrangement joins TRBV12-5 to TRBJ2-7; D possibly uses TRBD1 or TRBD2 (6 bases each). Germline loops: CDR1 LGHNT, CDR2 FRNRAP. The V and J ends lost 0 bases and 6 bases respectively, with 30 bases between them. The CDR3 is 20 amino acids. The CDR3 DNA follows: TGTGCTAGTGGTTTGGTCCACACCTACACCAGAAAACAGGGAGGCGGCGAGCAGTACTTC. Translated, it gives CASGLVHTYTRKQGGGEQYF.

This clonotype was found many times. The gene calls are TRBV20-1 and TRBJ1-2; D is ambiguous. From germline, CDR1 is DFQATT and CDR2 SNEGSKA (reference sequence). V lost 4 bases to trimming and J lost 6 bases, with 15 bases between them. The CDR3 spans 13 residues. CDR3 bases: TGCAGTGCTATTCGACTGCTGGGAGATGGCTACACCTTC. It encodes CSAIRLLGDGYTF.

This clonotype was counted only a few times. This chain uses TRBV3-1 with TRBJ2-2; possibly TRBD1 or TRBD2 for D (5 bases each). V was shortened by 10 bases and J by 4 bases, with 25 bases between the two germline ends. The CDR3 has 17 residues. The germline gives CDR1 LGHDT, CDR2 YNNKEL (reference sequence). CDR3 in amino acids: CATKRTETGPPTGELFF. The CDR3 DNA reads as TGTGCCACGAAACGAACCGAGACGGGACCCCCCACCGGGGAGCTGTTTTTT.

The sample holds many counts of this clonotype. This chain connects TRBV6-2 or TRBV6-3 to TRBJ1-5; D may be TRBD1 (5 bases). Germline values: CDR1 MNHEY, CDR2 SVGEGT. CDR3 length equals 15 residues. Trimming cost V 2 bases and J 7 bases, with 15 bases left between them. CDR3 loop: CASSYRGRGWQPQHF. CDR3 DNA sequence: TGTGCCAGCAGTTACCGGGGGAGGGGCTGGCAGCCCCAGCATTTT.

This chain uses TRBV27 with TRBJ1-1; a possible D gene is TRBD1 (5 bases). Germline V gives CDR1 MNHEY, CDR2 SMNVEV (reference sequence). V was clipped by 8 bases and J by 3 bases, with 16 bases between them. This CDR3 is 14 amino acids long. CDR3 bases: TGTGCCAGCGGGGGGAGGTTGGGCGACACTGAAGCTTTCTTT. It specifies CASGGRLGDTEAFF.

This clonotype was detected ten times or more. The chain joins TRBV20-1 to TRBJ2-5, with TRBD2 matching 10 bases. Germline lookup yields CDR1 DFQATT and CDR2 SNEGSKA (reference sequence). V trimming: 3 bases; J trimming: 7 bases; junction bases outside the gene matches: 14. This CDR3 is built from 16 residues. The CDR3 DNA sequence: TGCAGTGCTAGGGCCCCGGCTAGCGGGAGAGGGGGGACCCAGTACTTC. Protein sequence: CSARAPASGRGGTQYF.

In this sample, this clonotype turned up many times. V is TRBV7-2 and J is TRBJ2-3; weak D call: TRBD2 (6 bases). Between the trimmed V and J ends, which lost 1 base and 5 bases, there was a span of 7 bases. The CDR3 length is 13 residues. CDR1 SGHTA and CDR2 FQGNSA come from the germline V gene. The CDR3 nucleotides read TGTGCCAGCAGCTTAGGGAGGGGAGATACGCAGTATTTT. This encodes CASSLGRGDTQYF. The variable domain in full, with the rest retrieved from reference TRBV7-2 and TRBJ2-3, is GAGVSQSPSNKVTEKGKDVELRCDPISGHTALYWYRQSLGQGLEFLIYFQGNSAPDKSGLPSDRFSAERTGGSVSTLTIQRTQQEDSAVYLCASSLGRGDTQYFGPGTRLTVL.

The chain combines TRBV6-1 with TRBJ2-2, with D uncertain. The CDR3 spans 15 residues. V shed 5 bases and J shed 7 bases, with 17 bases lying between them. CDR1 MNHNS and CDR2 SASEGT come from the germline V gene. CDR3 bases: TGTGCCAGCAGTCCCCGTTTAGGTCCAAGCGGGGAGCTGTTTTTT. It specifies CASSPRLGPSGELFF.

This clonotype was found a few times. V is TRBV5-1 and J is TRBJ2-7; D remains unclear. The CDR3 spans 15 residues. V was cut by 5 bases and J by 0 bases, with 15 bases left in between. Looked up from germline, CDR1 is SGHRS and CDR2 is YFSETQ. The CDR3 reads CASSLNSLSSYEQYF. In DNA, the CDR3 is TGCGCCAGCAGTCTAAATTCTCTTAGCTCCTACGAGCAGTACTTC.

The chain is built from TRBV5-5 and TRBJ2-6; 9 bases line up with TRBD1. CDR1 and CDR2 from the germline V gene are SGHKS and YYEKEE (reference sequence). The J segment lost 1 base and the V segment lost 2 bases, leaving 7 bases of the junction unmatched. The CDR3 loop spans 18 amino acids. The CDR3 sequence: CASSFRTGALSGANVLTF. Written as DNA, the CDR3 is TGTGCCAGCAGCTTTCGGACAGGGGCCCTTTCTGGGGCCAACGTCCTGACTTTC. The complete variable domain, with remaining parts taken from reference TRBV5-5 and TRBJ2-6, reads DAGVTQSPTHLIKTRGQQVTLRCSPISGHKSVSWYQQVLGQGPQFIFQYYEKEERGRGNFPDRFSARQFPNYSSELNVNALLLGDSALYLCASSFRTGALSGANVLTFGAGSRLTVL.

A few counts support this clonotype. This chain links TRBV29-1 with TRBJ2-6; TRBD1 agrees at 7 bases. The germline V gene encodes CDR1 SQVTM and CDR2 ANQGSEA. The CDR3 has 20 amino acids. With 7 bases clipped from V and 2 bases from J, the junction kept 23 bases outside the gene matches. The CDR3 is CSAFIPIRAGGLAGANVLTF. CDR3 DNA: TGCAGCGCCTTTATCCCCATCCGGGCAGGGGGTCTTGCTGGGGCCAACGTCCTGACTTTC. Using reference TRBV29-1 and TRBJ2-6 for the parts outside the CDR3, the full variable domain is SAVISQKPSRDICQRGTSLTIQCQVDSQVTMMFWYRQQPGQSLTLIATANQGSEATYESGFVIDKFPISRPNLTFSTLTVSNMSPEDSSIYLCSAFIPIRAGGLAGANVLTFGAGSRLTVL.

This clonotype was counted ten times or more. The V call is TRBV28, the J call TRBJ1-5; D unresolved. Trimming left V 5 bases short and J 0 bases short, with 14 bases between. The CDR3 runs to 16 residues. Germline assignment: CDR1 MDHEN and CDR2 SYDVKM. CDR3 bases: TGTGCCAGCAGTCTTAGGGCCCTCATTAGCAATCAGCCCCAGCATTTT. This gives the protein CASSLRALISNQPQHF.

V usage is TRBV10-3 and J usage is TRBJ1-1, with a tentative D call TRBD1 (6 bases). The germline CDR1 and CDR2 sequences are ENHRY and SYGVKD. CDR3 length: 14 amino acids. V lost 5 bases and J lost 4, with 14 bases in between. In nucleotides, the CDR3 is TGTGCCATCAGTTCACAGGGAGGAGGCACTGAAGCTTTCTTT. Translating it yields CAISSQGGGTEAFF.

This clonotype has at least ten counts. V usage is TRBV5-1 and J usage is TRBJ2-5; D unresolved. The V end lost 2 bases, the J end lost 5 bases, and 10 bases lay between the germline ends. This CDR3 spans 13 amino acids. From germline, CDR1 is SGHRS and CDR2 YFSETQ. The CDR3 reads CASSFAPDETQYF. DNA of the CDR3: TGCGCCAGCAGCTTCGCCCCTGACGAGACCCAGTACTTC.

V usage is TRBV3-1 and J usage is TRBJ2-7; D uncertain. This CDR3 has 12 residues. V dropped 2 bases and J dropped 6 bases, with 8 bases sitting between them. Per germline, CDR1 LGHDT and CDR2 YNNKEL (reference sequence). The CDR3 reads CASSQTSLEQYF. The CDR3 nucleotides read TGTGCCAGCAGCCAAACGTCCCTCGAGCAGTACTTC.

This clonotype was counted many times. V usage is TRBV29-1 and J usage is TRBJ1-1; possible D gene TRBD1, 6 bases. V was pared by 4 bases and J by 10 bases, with 13 bases between. Germline V CDR1 and CDR2: SQVTM, ANQGSEA. The CDR3 length is 11 residues. CDR3 loop: CSVVWGAGAFF. CDR3 nucleotides: TGCAGCGTTGTTTGGGGGGCTGGAGCTTTCTTT.

This clonotype turned up a few times. The chain has TRBV9 and TRBJ1-4, with D hard to call. Trimming shortened V by 0 bases and J by 8 bases, and 14 bases separated the two germline ends. Germline values: CDR1 SGDLS, CDR2 YYNGEE. The length of the CDR3 is 15 residues. CDR3: CASSVEGFGEEKLFF. DNA for the CDR3: TGTGCCAGCAGCGTAGAAGGGTTTGGTGAGGAAAAACTGTTTTTT.

The chain is built from TRBV19 and TRBJ2-7, with 9 bases lining up with TRBD2. V dropped 0 bases and J dropped 3; count of bases not matched to a gene: 6. From germline, CDR1 is LNHDA and CDR2 SQIVND (reference sequence). The CDR3 length is 16 residues. CDR3 loop: CASSIDSAGGLYEQYF. As DNA, the CDR3 is TGTGCCAGTAGTATAGATTCAGCGGGAGGACTCTACGAGCAGTACTTC.

Many counts were recorded for this clonotype. The chain uses TRBV29-1 and TRBJ1-6; no firm D call. The V gene's germline CDR1 is SQVTM and CDR2 ANQGSEA. This CDR3 has 13 amino acids. Trimming left V 5 bases short and J 5 bases short, with 10 bases between. The DNA of the CDR3 is TGCAGCGTTTCTAGCGGGGATAATTCACCCCTCCACTTT. As protein: CSVSSGDNSPLHF.

This clonotype occurred many times. The V call is TRBV28, the J call TRBJ2-1; D is unresolved. This CDR3 is 15 amino acids long. Looked up from germline, CDR1 is MDHEN and CDR2 is SYDVKM. The V gene lost 8 bases and the J gene lost 4 bases, with 18 bases spanning the gap. This CDR3 is CASETPLRRYNEQFF. The CDR3 nucleotides are TGTGCCAGCGAGACTCCTCTCCGGCGGTACAATGAGCAGTTCTTC.

This clonotype was seen repeatedly, ten times or more. V is TRBV29-1 and J is TRBJ2-6; D unresolved. Germline V gene sequence: CDR1 SQVTM, CDR2 ANQGSEA. CDR3 length: 12 residues. Trimming stripped 0 bases from V and 12 bases from J, with 9 bases between. CDR3 bases: TGCAGCGTTGAAGATCCCTCCCCCGTCCTGACTTTC. It encodes CSVEDPSPVLTF.